This T cell receptor beta chain comes out of a study of T-cell reconstitution after alpha-beta-depleted transplantation in children (dated by TCRdb to 2015 to 2016). Context from the whole study: Using TCR repertoire profiling, the study quantitatively followed how T-cell immune reconstitution unfolded in children after TCRalphabeta/CD19-depleted allogeneic hematopoietic cell transplantation.

The germline V gene encodes CDR1 SGHRS and CDR2 YFSETQ. The CDR3 sequence holds 11 residues, the cysteine and phenylalanine included. Only the CDR3 portion is preserved as DNA: 33 bases, with reading frame beginning at the first base. V is cut by 8 bases and J by 7 bases, and the space between the germline ends is 9 bases. The method was PCR. The listed sequencing device is Illumina HiSeq 2500. TCR libraries were prepared with molecular barcoding, using unique molecular identifiers to normalize TCRbeta repertoire quantification. TCRdb reanalyzed the raw reads on its own, using fastp at Q25 for trimming and MiXCR for clone calling, and kept in-frame beta chains. Rows are unified per CDR3 protein, each entry keeping the most common DNA and genes. This sample holds a few hundred thousand distinct CDR3 sequences; 9.5% to 13% were observed only once. The ten top clones hold 5% to 6.5% of the sample. Concerning this clonotype: This clone's antigen is unknown. No much larger clonotype is one base removed from it; base qualities were not supplied.

This chain is built from TRBV5-1 and TRBJ2-2; no D gene can be assigned with confidence. The input for sequencing was PBMCs from the stem cell graft donor, taken from the stem cell graft. The TCR originated in a human donor who donated a stem cell graft to a child with acute myeloid leukemia. Here is the DNA: TGCGCCAGTCCCTCTGACGGGGAGCTGTTTTTT. Its protein product is CASPSDGELFF. Supplemented by the reference TRBV5-1 and TRBJ2-2 proteins around the CDR3, the complete variable domain is KAGVTQTPRYLIKTRGQQVTLSCSPISGHRSVSWYQQTPGQGLQFLFEYFSETQRNKGNFPGRFSGRQFSNSRSEMNVSTLELGDSALYLCASPSDGELFFGEGSRLTVL.